The next 7 T cell receptor beta chains were all read from a single sample in a study of graft-versus-host responses after intestinal transplantation. Produced via immunoSEQ multiplex PCR; TCRdb's table is partial and in-frame only. The repertoire holds some 140,000 clones, approximately 94% seen once, with over 0.15% in the top ten. Their antigen targets remain unknown. The material was unstimulated CD4+ T cells sorted from spleen or lymph node cells, obtained before intestinal transplant. The receptors derive from a human donor who received an intestinal transplant.

This clone was seen a few times. V is TRBV10-2 and J is TRBJ2-7, with a tentative D call TRBD2 (7 bases). V lost 8 bases and J lost 4, with 12 bases in between. The germline gives CDR1 WSHSY, CDR2 SAAADI. This CDR3 has 12 amino acids. CDR3 sequence: CASWGREYEQYF. The CDR3 nucleotides read TGCGCCAGCTGGGGGCGGGAGTACGAGCAGTACTTC.

The rearrangement uses TRBV19 and TRBJ1-6; a possible D gene is TRBD1 (6 bases). Germline V gene sequence: CDR1 LNHDA, CDR2 SQIVND (reference sequence). The CDR3 totals 13 residues. Trimming pared 5 bases from V and 7 bases from J, leaving 9 bases between. This CDR3 is CASSLGGNSPLHF. For the CDR3, the DNA is TGTGCCAGTAGTCTAGGGGGGAATTCACCCCTCCACTTT.

The chain uses TRBV10-2 and TRBJ1-4; 9 nucleotides agree with TRBD1. The CDR3 is 14 amino acids. CDR1 is WSHSY and CDR2 is SAAADI in the germline V gene. Losses at the gene ends were 4 bases for V and 8 bases for J; bases not matched to a gene: 5. The CDR3 sequence: CASSVGTGWEKLFF. The CDR3 coding sequence is TGCGCCAGCAGTGTCGGGACAGGGTGGGAAAAACTGTTTTTT.

The genes are TRBV5-1 and TRBJ2-1; TRBD2 aligns across 12 bases. The V gene's germline CDR1 is SGHRS and CDR2 YFSETQ. The CDR3 is 15 residues long. Trimming at V came to 4 bases and at J to 5 bases, leaving 4 bases not matched to a gene. CDR3 amino acids: CASSNRLAGDNEQFF. CDR3 DNA sequence: TGCGCCAGCAGCAATCGACTAGCGGGGGACAATGAGCAGTTCTTC.

The table lists this clone with a few counts. The chain has TRBV5-6 and TRBJ1-2, with a possible D match to TRBD1 (5 bases). CDR1 is SGHDT and CDR2 is YYEEEE in the germline V gene. This CDR3 spans 15 amino acids. Trimming took off 1 base at V and 1 base at J, with 11 bases between the two ends. Here the CDR3 reads CASSLIAGDNYGYTF. In DNA, the CDR3 is TGTGCCAGCAGCTTGATTGCGGGGGATAACTATGGCTACACCTTC.

A few counts support this clone. The chain employs TRBV7-9 and TRBJ1-2, with D maybe TRBD1 (5 bases). The V gene lost 5 bases and the J gene lost 6 bases, with 13 bases spanning the gap. Germline CDR1 and CDR2: SEHNR and FQNEAQ (reference sequence). This CDR3 is 13 amino acids long. Here the CDR3 reads CASSMQGTDGYTF. The DNA of the CDR3 is TGTGCCAGCAGCATGCAGGGCACCGATGGCTACACCTTC.

The chain employs TRBV6-5 and TRBJ2-3; 7 bases line up with TRBD2. Germline values: CDR1 MNHEY, CDR2 SVGAGI. The CDR3 consists of 14 residues. With 6 bases clipped from V and 0 bases from J, the junction kept 3 bases outside the gene matches. CDR3 sequence (DNA): TGTGCCAGCAGCCTAGCGGCTAGCACAGATACGCAGTATTTT. It translates to CASSLAASTDTQYF.